These 21 T cell receptor beta chains share one sample of origin, sequenced in a study of shared clonotypes between healthy human individuals. This table comes from immunoSEQ multiplex PCR, and its TCRdb copy is limited to in-frame clones, with some not included. The data contain about 2.5 million clones, roughly 92% of them singletons. What was sequenced was naive CD4+ T cells from PBMCs. Subset specified: CD45RA+ positively selected. These receptors were taken from a man aged 18 to 29 in good health. Some clones in this sample may be carry-over from other donors' samples.

The genes are TRBV7-9 and TRBJ2-1; no reliable D call. Germline CDR1 reads SEHNR; CDR2 reads FQNEAQ (reference sequence). The CDR3 contains 14 residues. Trimming cost V 5 bases and J 4 bases, with 12 bases left between them. Here the CDR3 reads CASSPLPVYNEQFF. The CDR3 nucleotides read TGTGCCAGCAGCCCCCTACCGGTTTACAATGAGCAGTTCTTC.

The chain links TRBV9 to TRBJ2-1; 9 bases agree with TRBD1. Unmatched junction bases numbered 8, after V lost 0 bases and J lost 7 bases. Looked up from germline, CDR1 is SGDLS and CDR2 is YYNGEE. The CDR3 extends over 16 amino acids. The CDR3, as DNA: TGTGCCAGCAGCGTAGGTCGACAGGGGGTTGGGAATGAGCAGTTCTTC. This encodes CASSVGRQGVGNEQFF.

CDR3 residues: CASSPATSGNQETQYF. CDR3 nucleotide sequence: TGTGCCAGCAGCCCTGCGACTAGCGGAAACCAAGAGACCCAGTACTTC. The chain is built from TRBV5-4 and TRBJ2-5; 9 bases map to TRBD2. This CDR3 is 16 amino acids long. Germline V lookup: CDR1 SGHNT, CDR2 YYREEE (reference sequence). V shed 4 bases and J 0 bases; nucleotides not matched to a gene: 7.

V gene TRBV2 combines with J gene TRBJ2-7; 8 nucleotides match TRBD1. The CDR3 is 15 residues long. With 8 bases clipped from V and 5 bases from J, the junction kept 14 bases outside the gene matches. Germline lookup yields CDR1 SNHLY and CDR2 FYNNEI. The CDR3 sequence: CASEGRRTGSDEQYF. The DNA of the CDR3 is TGTGCCAGCGAAGGGCGGAGGACAGGGAGCGACGAGCAGTACTTC.

J is TRBJ1-1 and V is TRBV19; no reliable D call. This CDR3 is built from 14 residues. V lost 2 bases and J 2 bases, leaving 9 bases between the germline ends. Germline V gene lookup returns CDR1 LNHDA and CDR2 SQIVND (reference sequence). The DNA of the CDR3 is TGTGCCAGTAGTATAAATGGGCAAAACACTGAAGCTTTCTTT. This codes for CASSINGQNTEAFF.

The chain's CDR3 is CASSHRELYEKLFF. The DNA for the CDR3 is TGTGCCAGCAGCCACAGGGAGCTGTATGAAAAACTGTTTTTT. The chain carries TRBV28 and TRBJ1-4, with D possibly matching TRBD1 (6 bases). This CDR3 spans 14 amino acids. The V gene's germline CDR1 is MDHEN and CDR2 SYDVKM. The V and J ends lost 6 bases and 6 bases respectively, with 14 bases between them.

This clone has more than one count but fewer than ten. This chain connects TRBV7-3 to TRBJ2-1; 11 bases agree with TRBD2. With V trimmed by 0 bases and J by 7 bases, 8 bases remained unmatched. The CDR3 sequence is 17 residues long. Germline CDR1 reads SGHTA; CDR2 reads FQGTGA. This CDR3 reads CASSLTGSGRGLNEQFF. Here the CDR3 DNA reads TGTGCCAGCAGCTTAACGGGTAGCGGGAGGGGTTTAAATGAGCAGTTCTTC. Looking up the rest from reference TRBV7-3 and TRBJ2-1 gives the full variable domain: GAGVSQTPSNKVTEKGKYVELRCDPISGHTALYWYRQSLGQGPEFLIYFQGTGAADDSGLPNDRFFAVRPEGSVSTLKIQRTERGDSAVYLCASSLTGSGRGLNEQFFGPGTRLTVL.

The chain has TRBV7-2 and TRBJ2-7; 8 bases align to TRBD1. V dropped 6 bases and J dropped 7; count of bases not matched to a gene: 11. The CDR3 is 14 amino acids. From germline, CDR1 is SGHTA and CDR2 FQGNSA. The CDR3 bases are TGTGCCAGCAGAAGACAGGGGACGGTGGGGGAGCAGTACTTC. It translates to CASRRQGTVGEQYF.

The J gene is TRBJ2-1, the V gene TRBV11-2; the D gene is possibly TRBD2 (6 bases). The CDR3 contains 15 residues. Germline V CDR1 and CDR2: SGHAT, FQNNGV. V lost 2 bases and J lost 2, with 10 bases in between. The CDR3 protein is CASSLLGGTYNEQFF. For the CDR3, the DNA is TGTGCCAGCAGCTTATTGGGGGGAACCTACAATGAGCAGTTCTTC.

The chain employs TRBV5-4 and TRBJ2-5, with TRBD2 matching 12 bases. The CDR3 covers 15 residues. The V gene's germline CDR1 is SGHNT and CDR2 YYREEE (reference sequence). With 3 bases clipped from V and 3 bases from J, the junction kept 3 bases outside the gene matches. Here the CDR3 DNA reads TGTGCCAGCAGCTCCCGACTAGCGGGAGAAGAGACCCAGTACTTC. This gives the protein CASSSRLAGEETQYF.

The rearrangement joins TRBV7-9 to TRBJ1-1; possibly TRBD1 for D (6 bases). V was cut by 2 bases and J by 5 bases, with 15 bases left in between. The germline V gene encodes CDR1 SEHNR and CDR2 FQNEAQ (reference sequence). This CDR3 contains 15 residues. In nucleotides, the CDR3 is TGTGCCAGCAGCTTAATTTGGCCGGACAGTACTGAAGCTTTCTTT. Translation gives CASSLIWPDSTEAFF.

The chain is built from TRBV2 and TRBJ2-1; the D is unclear. CDR1 SNHLY and CDR2 FYNNEI come from the germline V gene. The CDR3 length is 15 residues. V lost 6 bases and J 4 bases, leaving 16 bases between the germline ends. The DNA for the CDR3 is TGTGCCAGCAGGGCTCTCGGCGCGCCGTACAATGAGCAGTTCTTC. It specifies CASRALGAPYNEQFF. Filled out from reference TRBV2 and TRBJ2-1, the complete variable domain reads EPEVTQTPSHQVTQMGQEVILRCVPISNHLYFYWYRQILGQKVEFLVSFYNNEISEKSEIFDDQFSVERPDGSNFTLKIRSTKLEDSAMYFCASRALGAPYNEQFFGPGTRLTVL.

The sample holds one count of this clone. The gene calls are TRBV6-5 and TRBJ2-1; tentatively, D is TRBD2 (6 bases). The germline V and J ends were trimmed by 3 bases and 3 bases, with 9 bases remaining between them. Germline loops: CDR1 MNHEY, CDR2 SVGAGI. The CDR3 extends over 14 amino acids. The CDR3, as DNA: TGTGCCAGCAGTTATTGGAGGGTCTACAATGAGCAGTTCTTC. Translated: CASSYWRVYNEQFF.

The chain recombines TRBV5-1 with TRBJ2-3; no clear D gene. From germline, CDR1 is SGHRS and CDR2 YFSETQ. V shed 0 bases and J shed 2 bases, with 10 bases lying between them. The CDR3 totals 15 residues. This CDR3 is CASSLAVGNTDTQYF. CDR3 DNA sequence: TGCGCCAGCAGCTTGGCAGTAGGAAACACAGATACGCAGTATTTT.

This clone is a singleton in its sample. This chain uses TRBV5-1 with TRBJ2-5, with 7 positions matching TRBD1. The J call may be wrong; the DNA end is better matched by TRBJ2-7. Germline V CDR1 and CDR2: SGHRS, YFSETQ. The CDR3 consists of 14 residues. CDR3 nucleotides: TGCGCCAGCAGCTTCTTACAGGGGCCGACCGAGCAGTACTTC. Encoded protein: CASSFLQGPTEQYF.

V is TRBV5-1 and J is TRBJ2-2; no definite D call. The CDR3 loop spans 15 amino acids. V was cut by 1 base and J by 2 bases, with 9 bases left in between. Germline loops: CDR1 SGHRS, CDR2 YFSETQ. Here the CDR3 reads CASSLSQENTGELFF. CDR3 DNA: TGCGCCAGCAGCTTGTCGCAGGAAAACACCGGGGAGCTGTTTTTT.

The chain combines TRBV14 with TRBJ1-2; D remains ambiguous. The V end was cut by 3 bases, the J end by 4 bases, with 6 bases between. This CDR3 contains 12 residues. The germline V gene encodes CDR1 SGHDN and CDR2 FVKESK. CDR3 residues: CASSQNLYGYTF. The CDR3 DNA sequence: TGTGCCAGCAGCCAGAACCTCTATGGCTACACCTTC.

In nucleotides, the CDR3 is TGTGCCAGCAGCCCGACCCATCAAGGGAATACGCAGTATTTT. Its protein is CASSPTHQGNTQYF. The genes are TRBV7-2 and TRBJ2-3; no reliable D call. In germline, CDR1 is SGHTA, CDR2 FQGNSA. V lost 5 bases to trimming and J lost 7 bases, with 16 bases between them. CDR3 length equals 14 residues.

This rearrangement joins TRBV5-1 to TRBJ2-3, with D perhaps matching TRBD1 or TRBD2 (5 bases each). In germline, CDR1 is SGHRS, CDR2 YFSETQ. Between the trimmed V and J ends, which lost 3 bases and 0 bases, there was a span of 11 bases. The CDR3 spans 15 residues. CDR3: CASSSGDPSTDTQYF. The CDR3 region has the DNA TGCGCCAGCAGCTCCGGGGACCCCAGCACAGATACGCAGTATTTT.

The V call is TRBV6-6, the J call TRBJ1-1; D remains unclear. The germline gives CDR1 MNHNY, CDR2 SVGAGI (reference sequence). The V gene lost 6 bases and the J gene lost 0 bases, with 17 bases spanning the gap. The CDR3 has 16 amino acids. CDR3 sequence reads: CASSPSFGLMNTEAFF. The CDR3 bases are TGTGCCAGCAGCCCGAGTTTCGGATTAATGAACACTGAAGCTTTCTTT.

DNA of the CDR3: TGTGCCAGCAGCCAAGACGGACAGGGAACAGATACGCAGTATTTT. It encodes CASSQDGQGTDTQYF. The chain carries TRBV4-2 and TRBJ2-3; 8 bases match TRBD1. The length of the CDR3 is 15 residues. Germline lookup yields CDR1 LGHNA and CDR2 YNFKEQ. Losses at the gene ends were 0 bases for V and 3 bases for J; bases not matched to a gene: 2.